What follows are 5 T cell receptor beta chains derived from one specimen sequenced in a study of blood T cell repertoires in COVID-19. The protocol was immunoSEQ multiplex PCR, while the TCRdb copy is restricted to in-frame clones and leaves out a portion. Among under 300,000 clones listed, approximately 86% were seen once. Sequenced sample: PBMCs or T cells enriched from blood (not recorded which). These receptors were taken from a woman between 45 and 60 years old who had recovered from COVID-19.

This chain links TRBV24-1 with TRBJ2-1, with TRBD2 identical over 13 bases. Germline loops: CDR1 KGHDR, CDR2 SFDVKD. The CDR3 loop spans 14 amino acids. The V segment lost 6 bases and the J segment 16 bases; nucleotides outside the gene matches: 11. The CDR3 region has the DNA TGTGCCACCAGTCCATCCGGGACTAGCGGGATTGGATTCTTC. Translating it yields CATSPSGTSGIGFF.

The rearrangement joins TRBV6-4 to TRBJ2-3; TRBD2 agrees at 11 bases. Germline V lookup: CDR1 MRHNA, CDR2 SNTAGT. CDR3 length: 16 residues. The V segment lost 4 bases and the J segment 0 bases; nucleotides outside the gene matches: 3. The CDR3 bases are TGTGCCAGCAGTGTGACTAGCGGGGACAGCACAGATACGCAGTATTTT. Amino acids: CASSVTSGDSTDTQYF.

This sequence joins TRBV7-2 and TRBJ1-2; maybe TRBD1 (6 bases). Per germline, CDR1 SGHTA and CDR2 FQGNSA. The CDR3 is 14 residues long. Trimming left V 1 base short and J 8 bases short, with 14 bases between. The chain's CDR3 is CASSLGQQGRGYTF. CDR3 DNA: TGTGCCAGCAGCTTAGGACAACAGGGTCGGGGCTACACCTTC.

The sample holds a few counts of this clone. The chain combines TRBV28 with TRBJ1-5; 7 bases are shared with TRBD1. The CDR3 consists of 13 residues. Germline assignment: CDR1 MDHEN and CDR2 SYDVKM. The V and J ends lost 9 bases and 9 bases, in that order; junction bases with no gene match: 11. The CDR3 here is CASKTGFAGPQHF. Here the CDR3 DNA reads TGTGCCAGTAAGACAGGGTTCGCGGGGCCCCAGCATTTT.

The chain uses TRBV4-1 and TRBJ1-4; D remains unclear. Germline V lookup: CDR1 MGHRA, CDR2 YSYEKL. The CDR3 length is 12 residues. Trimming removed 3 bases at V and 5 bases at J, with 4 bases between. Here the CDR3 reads CASSHQNEKLFF. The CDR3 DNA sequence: TGCGCCAGCAGCCACCAGAATGAAAAACTGTTTTTT.